Presented here are 32 T cell receptor beta chains from one specimen sequenced in a study of shared clonotypes between healthy human individuals. Naive CD8 cells, CD45RO-negative and positively selected for CCR7, excluded terminally differentiated effector memory CD45RA+ cells. Sequenced by immunoSEQ multiplex PCR; TCRdb stores in-frame clones only, minus some. The table lists roughly 2.1 million clones, approximately 94% of them singletons. Source material: naive CD8+ T cells from PBMCs. The receptor set was obtained from a man younger than 30 in good health. Some clones in this sample may be carry-over from other donors' samples.

This chain uses TRBV28 with TRBJ1-5; 8 nucleotides align to TRBD1. Trimming took 6 bases from V and 1 from J; bases not matched to a gene: 5. The CDR3 covers 15 residues. Germline values: CDR1 MDHEN, CDR2 SYDVKM. The CDR3 loop reads CASSMTGASNQPQHF. DNA for the CDR3: TGTGCCAGCAGCATGACAGGGGCCAGCAATCAGCCCCAGCATTTT.

The chain couples TRBV29-1 to TRBJ1-2; tentative D call: TRBD1 (5 bases). Per germline, CDR1 SQVTM and CDR2 ANQGSEA. CDR3 length equals 11 residues. V shed 3 bases and J shed 8 bases, with 10 bases lying between them. CDR3 bases: TGCAGCGTTGACGGGGCGGTCGGCTACACCTTC. Protein: CSVDGAVGYTF.

This clone was recorded once. The V gene is TRBV13, the J gene TRBJ2-7; 7 bases agree with TRBD2. Unmatched junction bases numbered 13, after V lost 5 bases and J lost 3 bases. This CDR3 comprises 16 residues. CDR1 PRHDT and CDR2 FYEKMQ come from the germline V gene (reference sequence). CDR3 amino acids: CASSPGDGTKLYEQYF. The DNA for the CDR3 is TGTGCCAGCAGCCCGGGTGACGGGACTAAGCTCTACGAGCAGTACTTC.

This sequence joins TRBV11-3 and TRBJ1-4; the D is unclear. The CDR3 consists of 13 residues. V was trimmed by 9 bases and J by 7 bases, leaving 15 bases between them. Germline V gene sequence: CDR1 SGHNT, CDR2 YENEEA. Written as DNA, the CDR3 is TGTGCCAGGACGAGATCTCGGCTTGAAAAACTGTTTTTT. Residues: CARTRSRLEKLFF. The variable domain in full, completed from reference TRBV11-3 and TRBJ1-4, reads EAGVVQSPRYKIIEKKQPVAFWCNPISGHNTLYWYLQNLGQGPELLIRYENEEAVDDSQLPKDRFSAERLKGVDSTLKIQPAELGDSAVYLCARTRSRLEKLFFGSGTQLSVL.

In its sample, this clone was seen a few times. The chain joins TRBV6-1 to TRBJ2-7, with 10 bases matching TRBD1. The CDR3 loop spans 14 amino acids. CDR1 MNHNS and CDR2 SASEGT come from the germline V gene. The V gene end was trimmed by 3 bases and the J gene end by 5 bases; junction bases not matched to a gene: 4. The CDR3 sequence is CASSDPGTGDEQYF. As DNA, the CDR3 is TGTGCCAGCAGTGATCCCGGGACAGGGGACGAGCAGTACTTC.

The J gene is TRBJ2-7, the V gene TRBV10-2; D uncertain. V shed 4 bases and J shed 0 bases, with 10 bases lying between them. The length of the CDR3 is 14 residues. From germline, CDR1 is WSHSY and CDR2 SAAADI. CDR3 sequence reads: CASSGPGSSYEQYF. CDR3 bases: TGCGCCAGCAGTGGGCCCGGCAGCTCCTACGAGCAGTACTTC.

The V call is TRBV30, the J call TRBJ2-7; D perhaps matches TRBD2 (6 bases). The CDR3 spans 15 residues. The V and J ends lost 3 bases and 2 bases respectively, with 17 bases between them. CDR1 is GTSNPN and CDR2 is SVGIG in the germline V gene (reference sequence). CDR3 residues: CAWRLAPTSPYEQYF. CDR3 nucleotide sequence: TGTGCCTGGAGACTAGCCCCAACGTCTCCCTACGAGCAGTACTTC.

In DNA, the CDR3 is TGTGCCAGCAGTTTATGGACAGGGGGCGCGGGTATTCAGCCCCAGCATTTT. Translating gives CASSLWTGGAGIQPQHF. This chain joins TRBV28 and TRBJ1-5; 10 nucleotides line up with TRBD1. The germline V gene encodes CDR1 MDHEN and CDR2 SYDVKM. CDR3 length equals 17 residues. V was pared by 0 bases and J by 6 bases, with 8 bases of the junction left unmatched.

The V call is TRBV9, the J call TRBJ2-1; D is perhaps TRBD2 (5 bases). Trimming shortened V by 2 bases and J by 6 bases, and 15 bases separated the two germline ends. This CDR3 is 15 amino acids long. CDR1 and CDR2 (germline): SGDLS, YYNGEE. CDR3 nucleotides: TGTGCCAGCAGCGTGGGTCTAGCTGGTCCCAATGAGCAGTTCTTC. This gives the protein CASSVGLAGPNEQFF.

The CDR3 DNA sequence: TGTGCCAGCAGCCCCGGGACAGGGGGCGATGGACTCTACACAGATACGCAGTATTTT. Protein: CASSPGTGGDGLYTDTQYF. V and J are TRBV7-2 and TRBJ2-3, with 12 bases aligning to TRBD1. The J segment lost 2 bases and the V segment lost 5 bases, leaving 14 bases of the junction unmatched. Germline V gene sequence: CDR1 SGHTA, CDR2 FQGNSA. The CDR3 contains 19 residues.

V and J are TRBV6-1 and TRBJ1-3, with D possibly being TRBD1 (6 bases). V was shortened by 0 bases and J by 9 bases, with 21 bases between the two germline ends. The CDR3 length is 17 residues. CDR1 MNHNS and CDR2 SASEGT come from the germline V gene. This chain's CDR3 is CASSEAYGTRVGATIYF. Here the CDR3 DNA reads TGTGCCAGCAGTGAAGCTTATGGCACGCGGGTGGGGGCCACCATATATTTT.

The rearrangement links TRBV4-1 to TRBJ1-2, with 7 nucleotides matching TRBD1. The V gene's germline CDR1 is MGHRA and CDR2 YSYEKL. Trimming removed 1 base from V and 7 bases from J; junction bases left unmatched: 3. This CDR3 is 13 amino acids long. CDR3 sequence (DNA): TGCGCCAGCAGCCAAGGACAGGGCACTGGCTACACCTTC. Translated, it gives CASSQGQGTGYTF.

This clone was observed a single time. V and J are TRBV7-8 and TRBJ2-2; TRBD1 matches 9 bases. Germline V gene lookup returns CDR1 SGHVS and CDR2 FQNEAQ. The CDR3 is made up of 16 amino acids. The V and J ends lost 5 bases and 5 bases, in that order; junction bases with no gene match: 9. CDR3 sequence: CASSPRDRVLTGELFF. In nucleotides, the CDR3 is TGTGCCAGCAGCCCGCGGGACAGGGTGTTGACCGGGGAGCTGTTTTTT. The variable domain in full, with the rest retrieved from reference TRBV7-8 and TRBJ2-2, is GAGVSQSPRYKVAKRGQDVALRCDPISGHVSLFWYQQALGQGPEFLTYFQNEAQLDKSGLPSDRFFAERPEGSVSTLKIQRTQQEDSAVYLCASSPRDRVLTGELFFGEGSRLTVL.

This chain links TRBV4-1 with TRBJ1-5; 10 nucleotides line up with TRBD1. The CDR3 loop spans 18 amino acids. CDR1 and CDR2 (germline): MGHRA, YSYEKL. J was trimmed by 3 bases and V by 1 base; bases with no gene match: 9. The CDR3 DNA reads TGCGCCAGCAGCCAAGTAGACAGGGGGCTTAGGATCAATCAGCCCCAGCATTTT. Encoded protein: CASSQVDRGLRINQPQHF.

Note on this clone: Other DNA sequences from this sample encode an identical CDR3 as well. The chain is built from TRBV10-3 and TRBJ2-7; no firm D call. The CDR3 is 12 amino acids. V lost 2 bases and J 4 bases, leaving 6 bases between the germline ends. CDR1 and CDR2 (germline): ENHRY, SYGVKD. In nucleotides, the CDR3 is TGTGCCATCAGTGAGCTAACTTACGAGCAGTACTTC. Translation gives CAISELTYEQYF.

The rearrangement uses TRBV7-3 and TRBJ2-7, with TRBD2 matching over 7 bases. Germline V lookup: CDR1 SGHTA, CDR2 FQGTGA. The CDR3 is made up of 15 amino acids. Trimming took 1 base from V and 2 from J; bases not matched to a gene: 5. CDR3 loop: CASSLSGGSPYEQYF. The CDR3 region has the DNA TGTGCCAGCAGCTTAAGCGGCGGGAGTCCCTACGAGCAGTACTTC. Supplemented by reference TRBV7-3 and TRBJ2-7, the full variable domain reads GAGVSQTPSNKVTEKGKYVELRCDPISGHTALYWYRQSLGQGPEFLIYFQGTGAADDSGLPNDRFFAVRPEGSVSTLKIQRTERGDSAVYLCASSLSGGSPYEQYFGPGTRLTVT.

DNA for the CDR3: TGTGCCAGCACCTATGGGGTCGGGGGCAACTCCTACGAGCAGTACTTC. This translates into CASTYGVGGNSYEQYF. The genes are TRBV13 and TRBJ2-7, with D perhaps given as TRBD1 or TRBD2 (6 bases each). Germline-derived CDR1 and CDR2 are PRHDT and FYEKMQ (reference sequence). This CDR3 spans 16 amino acids. Trimming cost V 7 bases and J 0 bases, with 19 bases left between them.

This clone was counted a single time. This chain joins TRBV28 and TRBJ1-3; D gene unclear. V was cut by 2 bases and J by 5 bases, with 7 bases left in between. The CDR3 runs to 13 residues. CDR1 and CDR2 from the germline V gene are MDHEN and SYDVKM. The CDR3 spells CASSLSLRNTIYF. DNA of the CDR3: TGTGCCAGCAGTTTAAGCCTGCGAAACACCATATATTTT. The full variable domain, with the rest looked up from reference TRBV28 and TRBJ1-3, is DVKVTQSSRYLVKRTGEKVFLECVQDMDHENMFWYRQDPGLGLRLIYFSYDVKMKEKGDIPEGYSVSREKKERFSLILESASTNQTSMYLCASSLSLRNTIYFGEGSWLTVV.

The genes are TRBV6-1 and TRBJ1-5, with unresolved D. Germline V lookup: CDR1 MNHNS, CDR2 SASEGT. The CDR3 extends over 14 amino acids. The V end was cut by 6 bases, the J end by 5 bases, with 14 bases between. The chain's CDR3 is CASRDRLWDQPQHF. The CDR3 DNA is TGTGCCAGCAGGGATCGATTGTGGGATCAGCCCCAGCATTTT.

CDR3 in amino acids: CASSIDGFQETQYF. Written as DNA, the CDR3 is TGTGCCAGTAGTATAGACGGGTTCCAAGAGACCCAGTACTTC. The gene calls are TRBV19 and TRBJ2-5; D ambiguous. CDR1 is LNHDA and CDR2 is SQIVND in the germline V gene (reference sequence). V was trimmed by 0 bases and J by 1 base, leaving 6 bases between them. This CDR3 is 14 amino acids long.

The chain couples TRBV7-9 to TRBJ1-2; 12 positions match TRBD1. The CDR3 length is 18 residues. Germline lookup yields CDR1 SEHNR and CDR2 FQNEAQ (reference sequence). V trimming: 3 bases; J trimming: 4 bases; junction bases outside the gene matches: 12. The DNA for the CDR3 is TGTGCCAGCAGCTTTCCGGGACAGGGGGCGGTGGTAGGCTATGGCTACACCTTC. Residues: CASSFPGQGAVVGYGYTF.

V gene TRBV7-9 combines with J gene TRBJ2-2, with D maybe TRBD2 (6 bases). The CDR3 runs to 17 residues. Germline values: CDR1 SEHNR, CDR2 FQNEAQ (reference sequence). V shed 2 bases and J shed 1 base, with 14 bases lying between them. CDR3 bases: TGTGCCAGCAGCTTAAGGATCGAGCGGGTGAACACCGGGGAGCTGTTTTTT. It yields the protein CASSLRIERVNTGELFF. Full variable domain (missing parts from reference TRBV7-9 and TRBJ2-2): DTGVSQNPRHKITKRGQNVTFRCDPISEHNRLYWYRQTLGQGPEFLTYFQNEAQLEKSRLLSDRFSAERPKGSFSTLEIQRTEQGDSAMYLCASSLRIERVNTGELFFGEGSRLTVL.

The chain links TRBV28 to TRBJ1-3; a possible D gene is TRBD1 (5 bases). Germline V gene data show CDR1 as MDHEN and CDR2 as SYDVKM. Trimming took off 6 bases at V and 0 bases at J, with 12 bases between the two ends. The CDR3 sequence is 15 residues long. CDR3 region: CASSLGRPSGNTIYF. CDR3 DNA: TGTGCCAGCAGCTTGGGACGGCCCTCTGGAAACACCATATATTTT. Full variable domain (rest looked up from reference TRBV28 and TRBJ1-3): DVKVTQSSRYLVKRTGEKVFLECVQDMDHENMFWYRQDPGLGLRLIYFSYDVKMKEKGDIPEGYSVSREKKERFSLILESASTNQTSMYLCASSLGRPSGNTIYFGEGSWLTVV.

The chain uses TRBV6-1 and TRBJ1-2; TRBD1 might be the D (5 bases). The CDR3 sequence is 13 residues long. V was clipped by 3 bases and J by 6 bases, with 11 bases between them. Germline CDR1 reads MNHNS; CDR2 reads SASEGT. The CDR3 loop reads CASSDYRGHGYTF. DNA of the CDR3: TGTGCCAGCAGTGATTATAGGGGACATGGCTACACCTTC.

The chain links TRBV19 to TRBJ2-7; the D gene is possibly TRBD2 (6 bases). The CDR3 runs to 15 residues. V dropped 5 bases and J dropped 2 bases, with 16 bases sitting between them. CDR1 is LNHDA and CDR2 is SQIVND in the germline V gene (reference sequence). The CDR3 is CASSPSPRGTYEQYF. CDR3 DNA sequence: TGTGCCAGTAGTCCCTCCCCGCGGGGAACCTACGAGCAGTACTTC.

The V gene is TRBV2, the J gene TRBJ1-2; TRBD1 matches at 7 bases. The CDR3 consists of 15 residues. The germline V gene encodes CDR1 SNHLY and CDR2 FYNNEI. V shed 3 bases, J shed 4 bases, and the junction held 8 bases outside the gene matches. In nucleotides, the CDR3 is TGTGCCAGCAGTGAGCGGGGGACAGTTCCCTATGGCTACACCTTC. It yields the protein CASSERGTVPYGYTF. The whole variable domain, filled in from reference TRBV2 and TRBJ1-2, reads EPEVTQTPSHQVTQMGQEVILRCVPISNHLYFYWYRQILGQKVEFLVSFYNNEISEKSEIFDDQFSVERPDGSNFTLKIRSTKLEDSAMYFCASSERGTVPYGYTFGSGTRLTVV.

The chain combines TRBV19 with TRBJ2-1; tentative D call: TRBD2 (6 bases). Trimming shortened V by 6 bases and J by 8 bases, and 23 bases separated the two germline ends. CDR3 length: 16 residues. Germline V gene lookup returns CDR1 LNHDA and CDR2 SQIVND (reference sequence). This CDR3 is CASSEQRASQLDEQFF. The CDR3 DNA is TGTGCCAGTAGCGAACAGCGGGCTAGCCAGTTGGATGAGCAGTTCTTC.

The CDR3 sequence is CSVEGGRGHTEAFF. The CDR3 region has the DNA TGCAGCGTTGAAGGCGGTCGGGGGCACACTGAAGCTTTCTTT. This chain connects TRBV29-1 to TRBJ1-1, with D perhaps matching TRBD1 (6 bases). The CDR3 runs to 14 residues. The germline V and J ends were trimmed by 1 base and 3 bases, with 12 bases remaining between them. The germline V gene encodes CDR1 SQVTM and CDR2 ANQGSEA.

The gene calls are TRBV7-8 and TRBJ2-7; weak D call: TRBD1 (7 bases). This CDR3 is 12 amino acids long. CDR1 and CDR2 from the germline V gene are SGHVS and FQNEAQ. V was clipped by 5 bases and J by 6 bases, with 11 bases between them. The CDR3 bases are TGTGCCAGCAGCCAGGGGGGACCCGAGCAGTACTTC. Its protein product is CASSQGGPEQYF.

The chain has TRBV6-5 and TRBJ1-1, with D possibly matching TRBD1 (6 bases). Trimming took 6 bases from V and 3 from J, leaving 11 bases between them. From germline, CDR1 is MNHEY and CDR2 SVGAGI. This CDR3 spans 13 amino acids. DNA of the CDR3: TGTGCCAGCAGAAACAGGGAATACACTGAAGCTTTCTTT. Amino acids: CASRNREYTEAFF.

In this sample, this clone turned up once. The chain carries TRBV19 and TRBJ2-1; no definite D call. CDR1 and CDR2 (germline): LNHDA, SQIVND (reference sequence). There are 11 residues in the CDR3. The V end was cut by 5 bases, the J end by 6 bases, with 5 bases between. CDR3 sequence: CASSSPNEQFF. The CDR3 region has the DNA TGTGCCAGTAGTTCCCCCAATGAGCAGTTCTTC.

For this clone: Other nucleotide sequences in the sample specify the same CDR3. V gene TRBV9 combines with J gene TRBJ2-1, with D uncertain. The CDR3 contains 13 residues. Between the trimmed V and J ends, which lost 0 bases and 5 bases, there was a span of 6 bases. Per the germline V gene, CDR1 is SGDLS and CDR2 is YYNGEE. CDR3 sequence reads: CASSVVDDNEQFF. In DNA, the CDR3 is TGTGCCAGCAGCGTAGTTGATGACAATGAGCAGTTCTTC.